Listed below are T cell receptor beta chains from one sample, sequenced in a study of naive and memory T cell subsets. TCRdb reprocessed the UMI-ligation and nested PCR reads via MiXCR and lists one record per CDR3 protein. The table includes about 24,000 distinct CDR3 sequences, roughly 6% detected once. The sequencing here drew on skin, taken from a tuberculin skin test site. The receptor source for this set is an adult in good health. Each CDR3 is given with its conserved first and last residue. A D gene is named only where the DNA matches it firmly. Some rows have no size entry. The others give once, few or many, or a class for an expanded clone.

D gene	V gene	clone size	J gene	CDR3 protein	CDR3 DNA
-	TRBV6-1	-	TRBJ2-3	CASSEGGAPTDTQYF	TGTGCCAGCAGTGAGGGGGGCGCCCCCACAGATACGCAGTATTTT
TRBD1	TRBV20-1	many	TRBJ2-7	CSARDRTTGDSYEQYF	TGCAGTGCTAGAGATCGAACGACAGGGGATTCGTACGAGCAGTACTTC
-	TRBV4-1	few	TRBJ2-1	CASSKGGYEQFF	TGCGCCAGCAGCAAGGGGGGCTATGAGCAGTTCTTC
-	TRBV6-1	many	TRBJ2-7	CASSEASQGTYEQYF	TGTGCCAGCAGTGAAGCAAGCCAGGGCACCTACGAGCAGTACTTC
TRBD1	TRBV6-2/TRBV6-3	many	TRBJ1-5	CATTGTGDVGNQPQHF	TGTGCCACTACCGGGACAGGGGATGTCGGCAATCAGCCCCAGCATTTT
TRBD2	TRBV4-2	-	TRBJ2-5	CASSQDRTSGSGAQYF	TGTGCCAGCAGCCAAGATAGAACTAGCGGGAGCGGGGCCCAGTACTTC
-	TRBV28	many	TRBJ1-5	CASSFWTDQPQHF	TGTGCCAGCAGTTTCTGGACCGATCAGCCCCAGCATTTT
-	TRBV7-2	medium-sized	TRBJ2-3	CASSPRLRGTDTQYF	TGTGCCAGCAGCCCCCGACTCCGGGGCACAGATACGCAGTATTTT
-	TRBV4-3	-	TRBJ1-5	CASSQVLTGIGQPQHF	TGCGCCAGCAGCCAAGTTTTAACAGGGATTGGTCAGCCCCAGCATTTT
-	TRBV4-2	many	TRBJ2-1	CASSRERGGEQFF	TGTGCCAGCAGCCGGGAACGAGGGGGTGAGCAGTTCTTC
-	TRBV29-1	medium-sized	TRBJ1-3	CSVGGTAGNTIYF	TGCAGCGTTGGAGGGACGGCTGGAAACACCATATATTTT
-	TRBV5-1	many	TRBJ2-1	CASSLAGAGPGDEQFF	TGCGCCAGCAGCCTGGCGGGGGCGGGCCCTGGGGATGAGCAGTTCTTC
-	TRBV4-1	many	TRBJ1-2	CASSTGTMSYGYTF	TGCGCCAGCAGTACCGGGACTATGTCCTATGGCTACACCTTC
-	TRBV20-1	-	TRBJ2-3	CTAGKGTDTQYF	TGCACCGCAGGGAAAGGCACAGATACGCAGTATTTT
-	TRBV7-6	-	TRBJ2-1	CASSHYSGMYSYNEQFF	TGTGCCAGCAGCCACTATAGCGGAATGTATTCCTACAATGAGCAGTTCTTC
-	TRBV5-1	many	TRBJ2-5	CASSLIEQETQYF	TGCGCCAGCAGCTTGATTGAGCAAGAGACCCAGTACTTC
TRBD2	TRBV7-2	many	TRBJ2-1	CASSHSGRDLNEQFF	TGTGCCAGCAGCCATAGCGGGAGGGACTTGAATGAGCAGTTCTTC
TRBD1	TRBV6-1	many	TRBJ2-6	CASSLTGEAGGANVLTF	TGTGCCAGCAGCCTGACAGGGGAGGCTGGTGGGGCCAACGTCCTGACTTTC
-	TRBV4-2	few	TRBJ1-5	CASSPMAGGVGYQPQHF	TGTGCCAGCAGCCCGATGGCGGGGGGGGTAGGGTATCAGCCCCAGCATTTT
-	TRBV4-2	-	TRBJ1-4	CASSQDVRDEKLFF	TGTGCCAGCAGCCAAGATGTCAGGGATGAAAAACTGTTTTTT
-	TRBV7-8	many	TRBJ2-4	CASSHIGPWHF	TGTGCCAGCAGCCATATCGGTCCTTGGCACTTC
TRBD2	TRBV6-2/TRBV6-3	many	TRBJ2-7	CASSQAGASYEQYF	TGTGCCAGCAGTCAAGCGGGAGCATCCTACGAGCAGTACTTC
-	TRBV7-2	many	TRBJ2-7	CASSLGPVNEQYF	TGTGCCAGCAGCTTGGGACCCGTTAACGAGCAGTACTTC
-	TRBV7-3	many	TRBJ2-3	CASSARTDTQYF	TGTGCCAGCAGCGCTAGGACAGATACGCAGTATTTT
TRBD1	TRBV18	many	TRBJ1-1	CASSPPDQGRGRMNTEAFF	TGTGCCAGCTCACCACCCGACCAGGGGAGGGGGCGCATGAACACTGAAGCTTTCTTT
TRBD2	TRBV6-6	many	TRBJ2-2	CASSTGLAGELFF	TGTGCCAGCAGCACCGGACTAGCCGGGGAGCTGTTTTTT
-	TRBV5-1	-	TRBJ1-3	CASSLDISGNTIYF	TGCGCCAGCAGCTTGGACATCTCTGGAAACACCATATATTTT